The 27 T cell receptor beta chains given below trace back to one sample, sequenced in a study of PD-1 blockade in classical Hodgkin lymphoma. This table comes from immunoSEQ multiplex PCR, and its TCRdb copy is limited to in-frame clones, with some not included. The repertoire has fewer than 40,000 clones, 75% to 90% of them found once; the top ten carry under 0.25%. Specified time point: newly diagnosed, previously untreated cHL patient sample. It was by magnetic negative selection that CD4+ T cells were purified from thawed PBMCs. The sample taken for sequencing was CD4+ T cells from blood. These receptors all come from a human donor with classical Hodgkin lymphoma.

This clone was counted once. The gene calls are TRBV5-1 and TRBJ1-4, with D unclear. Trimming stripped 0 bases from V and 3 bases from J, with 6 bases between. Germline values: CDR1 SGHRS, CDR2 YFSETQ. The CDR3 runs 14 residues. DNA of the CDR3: TGCGCCAGCAGCTTGGTGTCAGCTAATGAAAAACTGTTTTTT. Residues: CASSLVSANEKLFF.

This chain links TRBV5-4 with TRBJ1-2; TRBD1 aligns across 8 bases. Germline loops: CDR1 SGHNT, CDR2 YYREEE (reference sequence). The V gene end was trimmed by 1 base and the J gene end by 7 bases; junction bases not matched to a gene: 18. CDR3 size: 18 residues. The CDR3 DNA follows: TGTGCCAGCAGCTTGTTAGTAGGGTCGGGTCAGGGGGCAGGTGGCTACACCTTC. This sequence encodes CASSLLVGSGQGAGGYTF.

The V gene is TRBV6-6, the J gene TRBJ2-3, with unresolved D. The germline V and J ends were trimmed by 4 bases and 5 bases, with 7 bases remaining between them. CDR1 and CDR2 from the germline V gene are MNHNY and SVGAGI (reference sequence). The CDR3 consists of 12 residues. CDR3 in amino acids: CASSSRVDTQYF. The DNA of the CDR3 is TGTGCCAGCAGTTCCCGGGTAGATACGCAGTATTTT.

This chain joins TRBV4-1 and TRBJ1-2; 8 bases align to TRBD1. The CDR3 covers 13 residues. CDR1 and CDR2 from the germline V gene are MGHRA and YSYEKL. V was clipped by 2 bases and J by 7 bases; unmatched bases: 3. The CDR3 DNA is TGCGCCAGCAGCCAATGGGACAGGTTTGGCTACACCTTC. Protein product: CASSQWDRFGYTF.

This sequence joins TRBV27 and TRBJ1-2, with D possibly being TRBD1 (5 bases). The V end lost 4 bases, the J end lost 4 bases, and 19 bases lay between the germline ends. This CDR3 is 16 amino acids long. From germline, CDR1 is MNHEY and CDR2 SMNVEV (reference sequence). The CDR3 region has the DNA TGTGCCAGCAGTTCACGAACCGGTTCGGGGACCTATGGCTACACCTTC. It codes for CASSSRTGSGTYGYTF.

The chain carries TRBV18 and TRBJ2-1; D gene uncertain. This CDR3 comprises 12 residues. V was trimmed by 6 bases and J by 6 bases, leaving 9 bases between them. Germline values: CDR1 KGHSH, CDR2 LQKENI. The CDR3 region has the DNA TGTGCCAGCTCCCTGAGAGGCAATGAGCAGTTCTTC. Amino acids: CASSLRGNEQFF.

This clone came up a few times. The CDR3 is CASTLGGNYGYTF. CDR3 DNA: TGTGCCAGCACCCTAGGAGGGAACTATGGCTACACCTTC. The V call is TRBV2, the J call TRBJ1-2; D unresolved. Germline assignment: CDR1 SNHLY and CDR2 FYNNEI. The CDR3 is made up of 13 amino acids. Trimming took off 7 bases at V and 2 bases at J, with 11 bases between the two ends.

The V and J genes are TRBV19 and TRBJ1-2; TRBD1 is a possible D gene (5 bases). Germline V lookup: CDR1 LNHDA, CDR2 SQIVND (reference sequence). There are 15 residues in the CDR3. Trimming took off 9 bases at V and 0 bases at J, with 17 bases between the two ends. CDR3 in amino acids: CASGPGDRANYGYTF. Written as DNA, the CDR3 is TGTGCCAGCGGGCCAGGTGACAGAGCTAACTATGGCTACACCTTC.

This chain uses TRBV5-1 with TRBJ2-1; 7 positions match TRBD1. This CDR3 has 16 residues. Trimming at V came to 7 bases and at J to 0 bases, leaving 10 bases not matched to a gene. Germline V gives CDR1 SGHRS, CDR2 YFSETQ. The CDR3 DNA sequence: TGCGCCAGCGAGTACCAGGCAGGGGGCTCCTACAATGAGCAGTTCTTC. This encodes CASEYQAGGSYNEQFF.

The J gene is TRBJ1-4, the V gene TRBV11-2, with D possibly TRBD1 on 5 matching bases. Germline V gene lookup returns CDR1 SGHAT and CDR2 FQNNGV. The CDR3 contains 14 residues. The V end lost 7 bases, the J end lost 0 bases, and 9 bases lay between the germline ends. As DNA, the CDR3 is TGTGCCAGCATTAGGGGTGCAACTAATGAAAAACTGTTTTTT. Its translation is CASIRGATNEKLFF.

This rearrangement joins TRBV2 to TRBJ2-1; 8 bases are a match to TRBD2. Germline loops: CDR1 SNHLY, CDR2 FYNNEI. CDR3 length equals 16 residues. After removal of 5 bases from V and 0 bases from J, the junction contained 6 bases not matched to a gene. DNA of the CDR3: TGTGCCAGCAGTCGTAGCGGGGATAGCTCCTACAATGAGCAGTTCTTC. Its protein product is CASSRSGDSSYNEQFF.

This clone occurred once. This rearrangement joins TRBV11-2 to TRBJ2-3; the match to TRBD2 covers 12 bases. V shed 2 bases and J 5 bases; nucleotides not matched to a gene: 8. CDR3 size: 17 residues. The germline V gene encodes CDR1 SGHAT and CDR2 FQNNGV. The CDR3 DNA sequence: TGTGCCAGCAGCTTACGTTTACTAGCGGGGGGCGGAGATACGCAGTATTTT. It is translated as CASSLRLLAGGGDTQYF.

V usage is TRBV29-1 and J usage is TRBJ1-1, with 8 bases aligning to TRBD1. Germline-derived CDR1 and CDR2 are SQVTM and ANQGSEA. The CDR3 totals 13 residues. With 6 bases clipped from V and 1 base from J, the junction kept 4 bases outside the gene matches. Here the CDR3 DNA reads TGCAGCGTGCTCAGGGGGCGGAACACTGAAGCTTTCTTT. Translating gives CSVLRGRNTEAFF.

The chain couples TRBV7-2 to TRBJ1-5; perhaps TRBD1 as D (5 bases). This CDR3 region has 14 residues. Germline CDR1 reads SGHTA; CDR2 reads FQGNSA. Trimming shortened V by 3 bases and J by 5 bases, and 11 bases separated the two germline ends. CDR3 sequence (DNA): TGTGCCAGCAGCTTTAGGGACCGCGATCAGCCCCAGCATTTT. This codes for CASSFRDRDQPQHF.

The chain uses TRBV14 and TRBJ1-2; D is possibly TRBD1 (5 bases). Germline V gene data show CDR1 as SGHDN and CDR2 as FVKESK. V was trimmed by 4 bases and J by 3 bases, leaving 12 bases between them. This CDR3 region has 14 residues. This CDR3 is CASSPQGFDYGYTF. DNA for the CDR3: TGTGCCAGCAGCCCTCAGGGATTCGACTATGGCTACACCTTC.

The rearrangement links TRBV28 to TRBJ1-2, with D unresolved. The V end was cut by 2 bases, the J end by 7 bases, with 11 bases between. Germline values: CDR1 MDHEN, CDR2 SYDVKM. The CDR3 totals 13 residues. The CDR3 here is CASSLIHAAGYTF. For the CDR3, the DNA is TGTGCCAGCAGTTTAATTCACGCGGCTGGCTACACCTTC.

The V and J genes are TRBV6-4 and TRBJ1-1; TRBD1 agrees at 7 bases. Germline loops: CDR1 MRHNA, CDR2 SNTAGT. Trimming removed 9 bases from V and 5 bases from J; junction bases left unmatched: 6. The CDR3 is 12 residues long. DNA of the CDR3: TGTGCCAGAAGGGGGCTAGGGACTGAAGCTTTCTTT. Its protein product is CARRGLGTEAFF.

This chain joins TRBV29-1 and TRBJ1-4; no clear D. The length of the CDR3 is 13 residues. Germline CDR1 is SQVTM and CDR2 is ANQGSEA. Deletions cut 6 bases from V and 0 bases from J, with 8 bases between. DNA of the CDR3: TGCAGCGTCGTATACGCAACTAATGAAAAACTGTTTTTT. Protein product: CSVVYATNEKLFF.

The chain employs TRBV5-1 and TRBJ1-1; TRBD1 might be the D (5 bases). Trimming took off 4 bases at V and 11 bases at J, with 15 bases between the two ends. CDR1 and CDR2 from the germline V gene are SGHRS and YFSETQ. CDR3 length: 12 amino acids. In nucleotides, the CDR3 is TGCGCCAGCAGCCCCGCGCACGGGGACGCTTTCTTT. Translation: CASSPAHGDAFF.

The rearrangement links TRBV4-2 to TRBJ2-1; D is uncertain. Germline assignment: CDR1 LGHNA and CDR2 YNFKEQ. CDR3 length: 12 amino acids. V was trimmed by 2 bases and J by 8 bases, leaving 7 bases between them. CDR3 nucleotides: TGTGCCAGCAGCCAACACTGGGATGAGCAGTTCTTC. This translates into CASSQHWDEQFF.

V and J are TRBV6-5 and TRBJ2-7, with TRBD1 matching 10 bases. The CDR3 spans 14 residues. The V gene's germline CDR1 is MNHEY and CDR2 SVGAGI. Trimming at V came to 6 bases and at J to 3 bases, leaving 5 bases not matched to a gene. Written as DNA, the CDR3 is TGTGCCAGCAGGGGGGGACAGGGGATCTACGAGCAGTACTTC. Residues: CASRGGQGIYEQYF.

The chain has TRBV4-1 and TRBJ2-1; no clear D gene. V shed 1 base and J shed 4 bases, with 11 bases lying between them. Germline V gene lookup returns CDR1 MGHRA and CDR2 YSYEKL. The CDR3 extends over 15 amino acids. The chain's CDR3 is CASSQGSSEYNEQFF. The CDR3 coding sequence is TGCGCCAGCAGCCAAGGTTCTAGTGAATACAATGAGCAGTTCTTC.

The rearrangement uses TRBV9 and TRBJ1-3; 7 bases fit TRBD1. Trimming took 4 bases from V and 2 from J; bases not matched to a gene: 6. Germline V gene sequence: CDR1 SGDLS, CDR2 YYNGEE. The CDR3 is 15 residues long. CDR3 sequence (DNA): TGTGCCAGCAGCCCCCAGACAGGGCCTGGAAACACCATATATTTT. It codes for CASSPQTGPGNTIYF.

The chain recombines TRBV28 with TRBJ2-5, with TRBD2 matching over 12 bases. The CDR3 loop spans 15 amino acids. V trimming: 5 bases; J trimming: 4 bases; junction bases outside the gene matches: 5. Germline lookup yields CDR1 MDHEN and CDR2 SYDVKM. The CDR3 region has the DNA TGTGCCAGCAGTCAGCGACTAGCGGGAGTAGAGACCCAGTACTTC. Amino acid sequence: CASSQRLAGVETQYF. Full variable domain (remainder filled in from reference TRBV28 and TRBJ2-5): DVKVTQSSRYLVKRTGEKVFLECVQDMDHENMFWYRQDPGLGLRLIYFSYDVKMKEKGDIPEGYSVSREKKERFSLILESASTNQTSMYLCASSQRLAGVETQYFGPGTRLLVL.

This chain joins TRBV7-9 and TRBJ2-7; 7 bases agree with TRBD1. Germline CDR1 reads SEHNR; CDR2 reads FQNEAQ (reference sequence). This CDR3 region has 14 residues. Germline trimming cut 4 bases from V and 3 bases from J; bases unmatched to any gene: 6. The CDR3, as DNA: TGTGCCAGCAGCTCGGACAGGATCCGCTACGAGCAGTACTTC. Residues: CASSSDRIRYEQYF. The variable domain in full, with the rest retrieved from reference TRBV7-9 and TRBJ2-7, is DTGVSQNPRHKITKRGQNVTFRCDPISEHNRLYWYRQTLGQGPEFLTYFQNEAQLEKSRLLSDRFSAERPKGSFSTLEIQRTEQGDSAMYLCASSSDRIRYEQYFGPGTRLTVT.

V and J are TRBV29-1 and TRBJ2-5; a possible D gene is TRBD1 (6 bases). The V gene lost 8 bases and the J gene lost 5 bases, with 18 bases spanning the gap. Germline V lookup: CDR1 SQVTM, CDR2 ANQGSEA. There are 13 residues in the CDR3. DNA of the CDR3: TGCAGCTTTCGACAGGCTGGAAGGGAGACCCAGTACTTC. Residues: CSFRQAGRETQYF.

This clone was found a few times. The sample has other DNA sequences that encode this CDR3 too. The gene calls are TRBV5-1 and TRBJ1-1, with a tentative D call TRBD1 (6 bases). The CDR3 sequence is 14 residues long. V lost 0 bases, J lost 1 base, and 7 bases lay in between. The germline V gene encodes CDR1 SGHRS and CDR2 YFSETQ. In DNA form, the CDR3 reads TGCGCCAGCAGCTTGGGAGGGGGGAACACTGAAGCTTTCTTT. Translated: CASSLGGGNTEAFF.